The source of this T cell receptor (beta chain) is a study of T-cell memory formation after mild COVID-19. The study's findings and limits: Clones shrinking between day 15 and 85 showed a balanced CD4/CD8 split, and those that grew later tilted toward CD4+. The second-wave clones peaking on day 37 were not confirmed as SARS-CoV-2-specific.

Germline V gives CDR1 LGHNT, CDR2 FRNRAP. V lost 6 bases and J lost 0; bases outside the gene matches: 2. This CDR3 spans 14 amino acids. Each CDR3 protein gets one entry after TCRdb re-called the 5' RACE reads with MiXCR. The sample includes hundreds of thousands of distinct CDR3 sequences, roughly 17% of them seen just once. On this clonotype itself: Its antigen is not identified.

The chain has TRBV12-5 and TRBJ2-3, with 8 positions matching TRBD2. The receptor was derived from an adult woman who had mild COVID-19 (a few samples of this study predate the infection). Cell type and time point are not known. The sequenced sample consisted of PBMCs or a T cell subset sorted from them (not recorded which). CDR3 region: CASGPSGSTDTQYF. The CDR3 DNA reads TGTGCTAGTGGCCCTAGCGGGAGCACAGATACGCAGTATTTT.